This T cell receptor beta chain is drawn from a study of T-cell reconstitution after alpha-beta-depleted transplantation in children (TCRdb year 2016). For context, the study as a whole: Using TCR repertoire profiling, the study followed T-cell immune reconstitution in a quantitative way in children after TCRalphabeta/CD19-depleted allogeneic hematopoietic cell transplantation. Here is what the overall study found, with its caveats: The high TCRbeta diversity at day 60 in some patients was ascribed to recipient T cells and intrathymic progenitors that had survived conditioning. About two months after transplant, the apparently early recovery of alphabetaT-cell counts reportedly depended on just several hundred clones that had expanded rapidly and came from non-depleted graft cells. The frequencies of hyperexpanded clones fell over the following months, and after one year, T-cell counts and TCRbeta diversity were mostly attributed to newly produced T cells.

The sample's treatment or condition label is to be understood as: allogeneic hematopoietic cell transplantation with graft depleted of TCRalphabeta T cells and CD19 B cells. The children who served as transplant recipients had been given grafts of TCRalphabeta/CD19-depleted allogeneic hematopoietic cells. Many counts were recorded for this clonotype. The target of this receptor is not known. Per-base qualities were not stored, and no clone one base away is much larger. The library was obtained by PCR. TCRdb lists the instrument as Illumina HiSeq 2500. To normalize quantification of the TCRbeta repertoire, the TCR libraries were built with molecular barcoding that relied on unique molecular identifiers. TCRdb reanalyzed the raw reads on its own, using fastp at Q25 for trimming and MiXCR for clone calling, and kept in-frame beta chains. Duplicate CDR3 protein sequences are folded into a single record with the most common DNA and genes. The sample data list 250,000 to 300,000 distinct CDR3 sequences, and over 9% of these were observed just once. The top ten constitute roughly 7.1% of the sample.

This sample comprised PBMCs, obtained before TCRalphabeta/CD19-depleted stem cell transplant. The clonotype was recovered from a boy in the first two years of life with acute myeloid leukemia, due to receive a stem cell transplant.

The DNA sequence is as follows: TGTGCCAGCAGCGCGGTAGCGGGAGGCCTGGGGAATGAGCAGTTCTTC. Its amino acids are CASSAVAGGLGNEQFF. The chain joins TRBV11-2 to TRBJ2-1; the junction holds 10 bases that match TRBD2. For CDR1 and CDR2, the germline V gene lists SGHAT and FQNNGV. Unmatched junction bases come to 11, with V trimmed by 5 bases and J by 7 bases. Measured from the cysteine to the phenylalanine, the CDR3 is 16 residues long. Left in the record is the CDR3 DNA by itself, 48 bases read in frame from the first base.